This T cell receptor beta chain was identified during a study of blood T cell repertoires in COVID-19. Study overall: Donors in the United States, Italy and Spain gave samples during acute or convalescent COVID-19.

Germline values: CDR1 SNHLY, CDR2 FYNNEI. The CDR3 loop spans 16 amino acids. The V segment lost 5 bases and the J segment 4 bases; nucleotides outside the gene matches: 11. Source study methods: Cell counts per sample came from amplifying reference gene primers. The repertoire was sequenced with immunoSEQ multiplex PCR; TCRdb's copy has only in-frame clones and lacks some. V, J and clone size were drawn from that table, and D and trimming were deduced from the DNA. The sample holds nearly 350,000 clones, 80% to 90% seen once. The chain combines TRBV2 with TRBJ1-2, with 9 bases aligning to TRBD1. This clonotype originated in a woman aged 45-60 years with COVID-19, enrolled during active disease. The sample comprised peripheral blood. CDR3 in DNA: TGTGCCAGCAGTAGGACAGGGGATCAACCCTTCTATGGCTACACCTTC. Amino acids: CASSRTGDQPFYGYTF.